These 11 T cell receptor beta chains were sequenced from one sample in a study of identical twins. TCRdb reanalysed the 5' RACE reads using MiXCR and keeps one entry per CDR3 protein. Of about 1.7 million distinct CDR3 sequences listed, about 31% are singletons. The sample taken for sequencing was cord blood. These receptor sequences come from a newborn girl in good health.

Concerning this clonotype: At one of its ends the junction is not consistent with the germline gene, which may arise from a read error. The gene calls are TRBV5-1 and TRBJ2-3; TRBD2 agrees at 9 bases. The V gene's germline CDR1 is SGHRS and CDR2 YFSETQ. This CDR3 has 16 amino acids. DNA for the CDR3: TGCGCCAGCAGCCCCTTAGCGGGGGTCCTGACAGGTACGCAGTATTTT. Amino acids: CASSPLAGVLTGTQYF. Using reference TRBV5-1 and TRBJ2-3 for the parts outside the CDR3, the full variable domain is KAGVTQTPRYLIKTRGQQVTLSCSPISGHRSVSWYQQTPGQGLQFLFEYFSETQRNKGNFPGRFSGRQFSNSRSEMNVSTLELGDSALYLCASSPLAGVLTGTQYFGPGTRLTVL.

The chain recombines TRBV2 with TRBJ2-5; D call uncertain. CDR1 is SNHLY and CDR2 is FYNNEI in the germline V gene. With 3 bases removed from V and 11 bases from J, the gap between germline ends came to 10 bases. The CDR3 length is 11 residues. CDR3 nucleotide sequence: TGTGCCAGCAGTGACCCGGCCGTGCAGTACTTC. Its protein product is CASSDPAVQYF. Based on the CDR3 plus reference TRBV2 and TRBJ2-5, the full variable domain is EPEVTQTPSHQVTQMGQEVILRCVPISNHLYFYWYRQILGQKVEFLVSFYNNEISEKSEIFDDQFSVERPDGSNFTLKIRSTKLEDSAMYFCASSDPAVQYFGPGTRLLVL.

The CDR3 loop is CSAFSGGRTTNEQFF. Here the CDR3 DNA reads TGCAGTGCTTTCAGCGGGGGACGGACTACAAATGAGCAGTTCTTC. The chain carries TRBV20-1 and TRBJ2-1, with 8 bases fitting TRBD2. This CDR3 is built from 15 residues. J was trimmed by 7 bases and V by 5 bases; bases with no gene match: 13. The germline gives CDR1 DFQATT, CDR2 SNEGSKA (reference sequence).

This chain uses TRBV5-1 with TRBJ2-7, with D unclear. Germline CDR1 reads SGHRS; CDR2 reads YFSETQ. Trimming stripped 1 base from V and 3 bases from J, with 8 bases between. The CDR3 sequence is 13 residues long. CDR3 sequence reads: CASSLLANYEQYF. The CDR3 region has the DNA TGCGCCAGCAGCTTGCTCGCCAACTACGAGCAGTACTTC.

The CDR3 DNA reads TGTGCCAGCACCCCGGGACAGGAGTACGGCGGGGAGCTGTTTTTT. Translated: CASTPGQEYGGELFF. The rearrangement joins TRBV6-4 to TRBJ2-2, with 8 nucleotides matching TRBD1. The V and J ends lost 7 bases and 7 bases, in that order; junction bases with no gene match: 11. CDR1 is MRHNA, CDR2 SNTAGT, per germline. The CDR3 covers 15 residues.

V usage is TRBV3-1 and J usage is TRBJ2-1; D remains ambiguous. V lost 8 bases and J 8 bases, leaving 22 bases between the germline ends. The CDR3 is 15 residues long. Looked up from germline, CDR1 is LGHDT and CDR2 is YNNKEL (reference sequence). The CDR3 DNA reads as TGTGCCAGCGGCTCCGCTCATGGGAATTACCATGAGCAGTTCTTC. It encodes CASGSAHGNYHEQFF.

In DNA form, the CDR3 reads TGCAGCGTTGACCGACAGAGAAACTATGGCTACACCTTC. Its protein product is CSVDRQRNYGYTF. The gene calls are TRBV29-1 and TRBJ1-2; a weak D match, TRBD1 (5 bases). The CDR3 has 13 amino acids. Germline V lookup: CDR1 SQVTM, CDR2 ANQGSEA. V was shortened by 3 bases and J by 2 bases, with 10 bases between the two germline ends.

The CDR3 loop reads CASSYSQGPNQPQHF. The DNA for the CDR3 is TGTGCCAGCAGTTACTCCCAGGGCCCCAATCAGCCCCAGCATTTT. This chain connects TRBV6-7 to TRBJ1-5; possible D gene TRBD1, 5 bases. TRBV6-7 is assigned to the ORF class and has an uncertain function. This CDR3 is built from 15 residues. Trimming removed 0 bases from V and 3 bases from J, with 9 bases in between.

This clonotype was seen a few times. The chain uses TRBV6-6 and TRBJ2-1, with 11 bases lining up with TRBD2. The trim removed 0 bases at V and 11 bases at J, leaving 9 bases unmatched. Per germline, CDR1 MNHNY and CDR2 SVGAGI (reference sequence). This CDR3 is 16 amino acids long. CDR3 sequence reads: CASSYSILAGGNKQFF. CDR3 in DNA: TGTGCCAGCAGTTACTCGATCCTAGCGGGAGGAAATAAGCAGTTCTTC.

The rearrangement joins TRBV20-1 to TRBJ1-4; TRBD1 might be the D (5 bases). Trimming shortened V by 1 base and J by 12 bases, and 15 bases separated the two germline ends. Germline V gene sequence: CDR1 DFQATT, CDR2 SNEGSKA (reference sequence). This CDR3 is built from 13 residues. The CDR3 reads CSARVGESWELFF. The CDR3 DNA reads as TGCAGTGCTAGAGTAGGGGAGTCTTGGGAACTGTTTTTT.

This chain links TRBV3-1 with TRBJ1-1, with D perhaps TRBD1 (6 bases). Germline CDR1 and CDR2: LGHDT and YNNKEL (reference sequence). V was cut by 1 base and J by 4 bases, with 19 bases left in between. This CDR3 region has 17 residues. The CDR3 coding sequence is TGTGCCAGCAGCCAAGTCCACAGGGCCCGGGGGCCCACTGAAGCTTTCTTT. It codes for CASSQVHRARGPTEAFF. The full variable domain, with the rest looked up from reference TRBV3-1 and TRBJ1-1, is DTAVSQTPKYLVTQMGNDKSIKCEQNLGHDTMYWYKQDSKKFLKIMFSYNNKELIINETVPNRFSPKSPDKAHLNLHINSLELGDSAVYFCASSQVHRARGPTEAFFGQGTRLTVV.